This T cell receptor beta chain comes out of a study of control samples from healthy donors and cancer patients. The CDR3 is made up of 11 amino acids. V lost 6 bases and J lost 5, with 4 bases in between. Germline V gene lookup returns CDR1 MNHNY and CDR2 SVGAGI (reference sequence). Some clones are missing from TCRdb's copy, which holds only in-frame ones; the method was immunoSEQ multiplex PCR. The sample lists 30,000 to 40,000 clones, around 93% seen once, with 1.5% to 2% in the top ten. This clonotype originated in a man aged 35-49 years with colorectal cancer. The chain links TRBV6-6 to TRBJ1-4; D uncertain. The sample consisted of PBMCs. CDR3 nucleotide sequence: TGTGCCAGCAGGGTGAATGAAAAACTGTTTTTT. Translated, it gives CASRVNEKLFF.